These 27 T cell receptor beta chains share one sample of origin, sequenced in a study of T-cell reconstitution after alpha-beta-depleted transplantation in children. For TCRbeta, the library was prepared with unique molecular identifiers. TCRdb recomputed calls from the PCR reads with MiXCR, one row per CDR3 protein. In the table there are 330,000 or so distinct CDR3 sequences, about 9.4% of which are singletons. This sample comprised PBMCs, obtained before TCRalphabeta/CD19-depleted stem cell transplant. The receptors stem from a boy under two years old with acute myeloid leukemia, due to receive a stem cell transplant.

This clonotype was seen at least ten times. The rearrangement uses TRBV5-5 and TRBJ2-2, with 13 bases lining up with TRBD2. The germline gives CDR1 SGHKS, CDR2 YYEKEE (reference sequence). The CDR3 runs 17 residues. The V segment lost 4 bases and the J segment 4 bases; nucleotides outside the gene matches: 7. The CDR3 nucleotides are TGTGCCAGCAGCCCGAGACTAGCGGGAGGCCTCACCGGGGAGCTGTTTTTT. Translation gives CASSPRLAGGLTGELFF.

At least ten counts were recorded for this clonotype. The rearrangement joins TRBV28 to TRBJ2-2; 9 positions agree with TRBD2. CDR1 is MDHEN, CDR2 SYDVKM, per germline. The CDR3 loop spans 15 amino acids. The V gene end was trimmed by 6 bases and the J gene end by 0 bases; junction bases not matched to a gene: 2. The CDR3 DNA reads TGTGCCAGCAGAACTAGCGGGTCGAACACCGGGGAGCTGTTTTTT. This codes for CASRTSGSNTGELFF. The full variable domain, completed using reference TRBV28 and TRBJ2-2, is DVKVTQSSRYLVKRTGEKVFLECVQDMDHENMFWYRQDPGLGLRLIYFSYDVKMKEKGDIPEGYSVSREKKERFSLILESASTNQTSMYLCASRTSGSNTGELFFGEGSRLTVL.

The chain carries TRBV10-3 and TRBJ1-1, with 9 bases matching TRBD1. Germline CDR1 reads ENHRY; CDR2 reads SYGVKD. V dropped 3 bases and J dropped 1; count of bases not matched to a gene: 3. The CDR3 consists of 15 residues. The CDR3 is CAISEPGQGNTEAFF. The CDR3 DNA is TGTGCCATCAGTGAACCGGGACAGGGGAACACTGAAGCTTTCTTT.

This clonotype came up a few times. The V and J genes are TRBV9 and TRBJ2-1, with D perhaps matching TRBD1 (6 bases). CDR1 is SGDLS and CDR2 is YYNGEE in the germline V gene. This CDR3 region has 14 residues. Deletions cut 0 bases from V and 6 bases from J, with 10 bases between. Here the CDR3 reads CASSVENRANEQFF. The CDR3 bases are TGTGCCAGCAGCGTAGAAAACAGGGCCAATGAGCAGTTCTTC.

Many counts were recorded for this clonotype. The V gene is TRBV27, the J gene TRBJ2-7, with D uncertain. The CDR3 length is 9 residues. V gave up 8 bases and J gave up 7 bases, with 6 bases separating them. Germline assignment: CDR1 MNHEY and CDR2 SMNVEV (reference sequence). The CDR3 here is CASGEEQYF. CDR3 coding DNA: TGTGCCAGCGGGGAAGAGCAGTACTTC.

This clonotype was observed many times. The chain joins TRBV28 to TRBJ2-1; 10 bases are a match to TRBD1. The CDR3 covers 14 residues. V lost 7 bases, J lost 10 bases, and 10 bases stayed unmatched. The germline V gene encodes CDR1 MDHEN and CDR2 SYDVKM. CDR3 coding DNA: TGTGCCAGCACCATGGACAGGGGGTTTAGGGAGCAGTTCTTC. It is translated as CASTMDRGFREQFF.

With regard to this clonotype: This may arise from a read error, as a much more abundant clone is one base away. This rearrangement joins TRBV24-1 to TRBJ2-5; TRBD1 aligns across 9 bases. J was trimmed by 4 bases and V by 3 bases; bases with no gene match: 8. Germline CDR1 KGHDR, CDR2 SFDVKD. CDR3 length: 16 amino acids. The CDR3 loop is CATSDPRDRDGETQYF. The CDR3 region has the DNA TGTGCCACCAGTGATCCCCGGGACAGGGATGGAGAGACCCAGTACTTC.

This clonotype has at least ten counts. The rearrangement links TRBV9 to TRBJ2-5; D uncertain. This CDR3 has 14 amino acids. V was shortened by 1 base and J by 2 bases, with 9 bases between the two germline ends. CDR1 and CDR2 from the germline V gene are SGDLS and YYNGEE. This CDR3 reads CASSVSGIQETQYF. The DNA of the CDR3 is TGTGCCAGCAGCGTAAGTGGCATTCAAGAGACCCAGTACTTC. The variable domain in full, completed from reference TRBV9 and TRBJ2-5, reads DSGVTQTPKHLITATGQRVTLRCSPRSGDLSVYWYQQSLDQGLQFLIQYYNGEERAKGNILERFSAQQFPDLHSELNLSSLELGDSALYFCASSVSGIQETQYFGPGTRLLVL.

This clonotype came up many times. The rearrangement joins TRBV7-2 to TRBJ2-3, with D possibly being TRBD2 (6 bases). Looked up from germline, CDR1 is SGHTA and CDR2 is FQGNSA. The V end lost 1 base, the J end lost 0 bases, and 11 bases lay between the germline ends. The CDR3 runs to 16 residues. This chain's CDR3 is CASSLGAGTSTDTQYF. DNA of the CDR3: TGTGCCAGCAGCTTAGGTGCGGGGACTAGCACAGATACGCAGTATTTT.

V and J are TRBV18 and TRBJ1-1; maybe TRBD1 (6 bases). Germline CDR1 reads KGHSH; CDR2 reads LQKENI. The CDR3 consists of 15 residues. V shed 6 bases and J shed 5 bases, with 19 bases lying between them. The CDR3 loop is CASSLNRDCWTEAFF. CDR3 sequence (DNA): TGTGCCAGCTCGTTAAACAGGGATTGTTGGACTGAAGCTTTCTTT.

The chain is built from TRBV18 and TRBJ1-1; D perhaps matches TRBD1 (5 bases). Germline-derived CDR1 and CDR2 are KGHSH and LQKENI. V lost 0 bases, J lost 1 base, and 9 bases lay in between. The CDR3 runs to 15 residues. The CDR3 nucleotides read TGTGCCAGCTCACCACCGTACAGGCCGAACACTGAAGCTTTCTTT. Translation: CASSPPYRPNTEAFF. Looking up the rest from reference TRBV18 and TRBJ1-1 gives the full variable domain: NAGVMQNPRHLVRRRGQEARLRCSPMKGHSHVYWYRQLPEEGLKFMVYLQKENIIDESGMPKERFSAEFPKEGPSILRIQQVVRGDSAAYFCASSPPYRPNTEAFFGQGTRLTVV.

This clonotype was detected many times. The V gene is TRBV10-3, the J gene TRBJ2-7; tentative D call: TRBD1 (5 bases). The CDR3 consists of 12 residues. Germline V CDR1 and CDR2: ENHRY, SYGVKD. V lost 6 bases to trimming and J lost 5 bases, with 11 bases between them. CDR3 sequence (DNA): TGTGCCATCAGAGACTTCAGGGACGAGCAGTACTTC. This translates into CAIRDFRDEQYF.

This clonotype was picked up many times. J is TRBJ2-3 and V is TRBV20-1, with a weak D call TRBD1 (6 bases). There are 15 residues in the CDR3. The V end lost 3 bases, the J end lost 4 bases, and 17 bases lay between the germline ends. Germline V lookup: CDR1 DFQATT, CDR2 SNEGSKA (reference sequence). In DNA form, the CDR3 reads TGCAGTGCTAGGACTGGGGGCGCACGTCCAGATACGCAGTATTTT. As protein: CSARTGGARPDTQYF.

Notes on this clonotype: A much larger clonotype is one base distant, so this may be a read error. The chain recombines TRBV30 with TRBJ2-1, with 7 bases identical to TRBD2. The CDR3 is 14 amino acids. The trim removed 4 bases at V and 3 bases at J, leaving 6 bases unmatched. Looked up from germline, CDR1 is GTSNPN and CDR2 is SVGIG (reference sequence). The chain's CDR3 is CAWTRGVYYNEQFF. The CDR3 DNA follows: TGTGCCTGGACTCGGGGGGTGTACTACAATGAGCAGTTCTTC.

This clonotype was seen a few times. V usage is TRBV13 and J usage is TRBJ2-7; D possibly matches TRBD1 or TRBD2 (6 bases each). The CDR3 consists of 13 residues. With 5 bases removed from V and 6 bases from J, the gap between germline ends came to 14 bases. CDR1 is PRHDT, CDR2 FYEKMQ, per germline (reference sequence). The CDR3 spells CASSPPGAGEQYF. CDR3 coding DNA: TGTGCCAGCAGCCCACCGGGGGCAGGCGAGCAGTACTTC.

This clonotype was seen ten or more times. The V gene is TRBV20-1, the J gene TRBJ2-3, with 11 positions matching TRBD1. Trimming at V came to 6 bases and at J to 0 bases, leaving 5 bases not matched to a gene. This CDR3 is built from 15 residues. In germline, CDR1 is DFQATT, CDR2 SNEGSKA (reference sequence). CDR3 DNA sequence: TGCAGTGCCCGGGACAGGGGGGGAAGCACAGATACGCAGTATTTT. This codes for CSARDRGGSTDTQYF.

The gene calls are TRBV18 and TRBJ2-5; no clear D. Trimming took off 4 bases at V and 1 base at J, with 16 bases between the two ends. This CDR3 is built from 16 residues. Germline CDR1 reads KGHSH; CDR2 reads LQKENI. The CDR3 spells CASSQIRAPSQETQYF. CDR3 in DNA: TGTGCCAGCTCACAAATCCGGGCCCCATCCCAAGAGACCCAGTACTTC.

This clonotype has ten or more counts. The chain uses TRBV11-2 and TRBJ2-5; D may be TRBD1 or TRBD2 (5 bases each). CDR3 length: 13 amino acids. Germline V gene data show CDR1 as SGHAT and CDR2 as FQNNGV. Trimming pared 4 bases from V and 1 base from J, leaving 7 bases between. As DNA, the CDR3 is TGTGCCAGCAGCTGGGGGAGCCAAGAGACCCAGTACTTC. As protein: CASSWGSQETQYF. The full variable domain, in which reference TRBV11-2 and TRBJ2-5 provide the parts outside the CDR3, is EAGVAQSPRYKIIEKRQSVAFWCNPISGHATLYWYQQILGQGPKLLIQFQNNGVVDDSQLPKDRFSAERLKGVDSTLKIQPAKLEDSAVYLCASSWGSQETQYFGPGTRLLVL.

This clonotype has at least ten counts. The chain couples TRBV6-1 to TRBJ1-4; D not resolved. The CDR3 runs 13 residues. Germline CDR1 reads MNHNS; CDR2 reads SASEGT. Trimming pared 8 bases from V and 2 bases from J, leaving 9 bases between. The CDR3 loop is CASQRGTNEKLFF. The CDR3 DNA sequence: TGTGCCAGCCAGAGAGGTACTAATGAAAAACTGTTTTTT.

This sequence joins TRBV7-2 and TRBJ1-5, with a weak D call TRBD1 (5 bases). Per the germline V gene, CDR1 is SGHTA and CDR2 is FQGNSA. CDR3 length: 14 residues. The V gene lost 4 bases and the J gene lost 2 bases, with 9 bases spanning the gap. CDR3 sequence: CASSSQTGNQPQHF. The CDR3 DNA is TGTGCCAGCAGCTCCCAGACAGGCAATCAGCCCCAGCATTTT.

The sample holds many counts of this clonotype. The chain recombines TRBV7-3 with TRBJ1-4; D is undetermined. CDR1 is SGHTA, CDR2 FQGTGA, per germline. The CDR3 runs to 17 residues. Trimming removed 1 base from V and 4 bases from J, with 16 bases in between. CDR3 loop: CASSLNPKTEGNEKLFF. CDR3 sequence (DNA): TGTGCCAGCAGCTTAAATCCAAAGACGGAGGGTAATGAAAAACTGTTTTTT. The full variable domain, in which reference TRBV7-3 and TRBJ1-4 provide the parts outside the CDR3, is GAGVSQTPSNKVTEKGKYVELRCDPISGHTALYWYRQSLGQGPEFLIYFQGTGAADDSGLPNDRFFAVRPEGSVSTLKIQRTERGDSAVYLCASSLNPKTEGNEKLFFGSGTQLSVL.

The rearrangement links TRBV5-1 to TRBJ2-7; 14 bases fit TRBD2. Looked up from germline, CDR1 is SGHRS and CDR2 is YFSETQ. The CDR3 has 14 residues. J gave up 3 bases and V 6 bases, and 2 bases lay outside the gene matches. The CDR3: CASKGTSGSYEQYF. DNA of the CDR3: TGCGCCAGCAAAGGGACTAGCGGGAGCTACGAGCAGTACTTC.

This chain connects TRBV7-9 to TRBJ1-1; 7 positions agree with TRBD1. The germline gives CDR1 SEHNR, CDR2 FQNEAQ (reference sequence). After removal of 4 bases from V and 1 base from J, the junction contained 3 bases not matched to a gene. CDR3 size: 14 residues. CDR3 protein: CASSWAGGNTEAFF. The CDR3, as DNA: TGTGCCAGCAGCTGGGCAGGGGGGAACACTGAAGCTTTCTTT. Supplemented by reference TRBV7-9 and TRBJ1-1, the full variable domain reads DTGVSQNPRHKITKRGQNVTFRCDPISEHNRLYWYRQTLGQGPEFLTYFQNEAQLEKSRLLSDRFSAERPKGSFSTLEIQRTEQGDSAMYLCASSWAGGNTEAFFGQGTRLTVV.

V is TRBV20-1 and J is TRBJ2-3, with 7 bases fitting TRBD2. The germline V gene has CDR1 DFQATT and CDR2 SNEGSKA (reference sequence). The CDR3 loop spans 15 amino acids. V was pared by 1 base and J by 2 bases, with 6 bases of the junction left unmatched. In DNA, the CDR3 is TGCAGTGCTAGAGGACTAGCCACCTTCACAGATACGCAGTATTTT. Protein product: CSARGLATFTDTQYF.

The rearrangement links TRBV20-1 to TRBJ2-3; 8 bases are a match to TRBD1. The CDR3 extends over 14 amino acids. V shed 5 bases and J 3 bases; nucleotides not matched to a gene: 7. Germline CDR1 and CDR2: DFQATT and SNEGSKA (reference sequence). CDR3 sequence (DNA): TGCAGTGCTTCGCAGGACAGGGCGACAGATACGCAGTATTTT. Its protein is CSASQDRATDTQYF.

This clonotype was seen repeatedly, ten times or more. The chain joins TRBV5-1 to TRBJ2-6, with 11 bases that match TRBD1. Trimming at V came to 5 bases and at J to 0 bases, leaving 7 bases not matched to a gene. This CDR3 contains 18 residues. Looked up from germline, CDR1 is SGHRS and CDR2 is YFSETQ. CDR3: CASSFTGTGGSGANVLTF. CDR3 coding DNA: TGCGCCAGCAGTTTCACCGGGACAGGGGGCTCTGGGGCCAACGTCCTGACTTTC.

This clonotype was counted only a few times. The chain has TRBV5-1 and TRBJ2-3, with 9 bases lining up with TRBD2. J was trimmed by 6 bases and V by 0 bases; bases with no gene match: 5. The CDR3 contains 15 residues. CDR1 is SGHRS and CDR2 is YFSETQ in the germline V gene. The CDR3 DNA follows: TGCGCCAGCAGCTTGGATCTAGCGGGGACGGATACGCAGTATTTT. Protein product: CASSLDLAGTDTQYF.